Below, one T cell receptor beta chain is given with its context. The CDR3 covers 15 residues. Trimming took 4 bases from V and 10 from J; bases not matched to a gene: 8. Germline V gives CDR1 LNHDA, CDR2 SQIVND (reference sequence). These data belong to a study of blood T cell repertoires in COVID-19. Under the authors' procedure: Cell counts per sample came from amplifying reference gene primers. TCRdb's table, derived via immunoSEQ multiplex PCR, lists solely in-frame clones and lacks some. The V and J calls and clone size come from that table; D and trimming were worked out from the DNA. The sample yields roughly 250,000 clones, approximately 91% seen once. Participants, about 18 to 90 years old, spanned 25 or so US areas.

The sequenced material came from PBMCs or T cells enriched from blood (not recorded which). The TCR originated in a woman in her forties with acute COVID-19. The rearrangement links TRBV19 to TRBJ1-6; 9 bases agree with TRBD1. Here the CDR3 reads CASSSSTGGESPLHF. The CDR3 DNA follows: TGTGCCAGTAGTAGTAGTACAGGGGGCGAGTCACCCCTCCACTTT.